Below, 21 T cell receptor beta chains from the same sample are listed, as sequenced in a study of blood T cell repertoires in COVID-19. Assay used: immunoSEQ multiplex PCR; TCRdb lists only in-frame clones, some missing. This table has some 300,000 clones, over 80% appearing once. Sequencing used peripheral blood. The receptors shown here come from a woman aged 45-65 years with active or convalescent COVID-19.

The chain carries TRBV7-9 and TRBJ1-1; D unresolved. Germline V CDR1 and CDR2: SEHNR, FQNEAQ (reference sequence). The CDR3 contains 15 residues. Trimming removed 1 base from V and 1 base from J, with 10 bases in between. In DNA, the CDR3 is TGTGCCAGCAGCTTAGTGGGCAGGAAGAACACTGAAGCTTTCTTT. This translates into CASSLVGRKNTEAFF.

This chain joins TRBV18 and TRBJ1-5, with D perhaps matching TRBD1 (5 bases). Germline CDR1 KGHSH, CDR2 LQKENI. V lost 2 bases to trimming and J lost 8 bases, with 13 bases between them. There are 14 residues in the CDR3. The CDR3 loop is CASSPSQGSKPQHF. The CDR3 nucleotides are TGTGCCAGCTCACCATCTCAGGGATCTAAGCCCCAGCATTTT.

Only a few counts were recorded for this clone. The CDR3 spells CSAESGETQYF. CDR3 DNA sequence: TGCAGCGCGGAAAGTGGAGAGACCCAGTACTTC. The chain uses TRBV20-1 and TRBJ2-5, with no clear D. This CDR3 spans 11 amino acids. Germline CDR1 DFQATT, CDR2 SNEGSKA (reference sequence).

V and J are TRBV28 and TRBJ1-2, with TRBD1 matching 10 bases. The CDR3 covers 14 residues. V lost 4 bases and J lost 6; bases outside the gene matches: 5. Germline CDR1 reads MDHEN; CDR2 reads SYDVKM. The CDR3 nucleotides are TGTGCCAGCAGTTCCGACAGGGGGCTGAATGGCTACACCTTC. Amino acids: CASSSDRGLNGYTF.

The chain combines TRBV19 with TRBJ1-1, with 9 bases lining up with TRBD1. The CDR3 is 14 amino acids. After removal of 4 bases from V and 4 bases from J, the junction contained 4 bases not matched to a gene. The germline CDR1 and CDR2 sequences are LNHDA and SQIVND (reference sequence). In nucleotides, the CDR3 is TGTGCCAGTAGTACACCGACAGGGGGCACTGAAGCTTTCTTT. Its protein is CASSTPTGGTEAFF.

The chain joins TRBV3-1 (or the pseudogene TRBV3-2) to TRBJ2-3; D may be TRBD2 (6 bases). The CDR3 is 16 residues long. Trimming pared 0 bases from V and 3 bases from J, leaving 13 bases between. Germline V CDR1 and CDR2: LGHDT, YNNKEL (reference sequence). The CDR3 region is CASSQDMTTRTDTQYF. The CDR3 DNA reads TGTGCCAGCAGCCAAGATATGACGACTAGAACAGATACGCAGTATTTT.

V gene TRBV5-8 combines with J gene TRBJ2-1, with 9 bases lining up with TRBD2. Germline V CDR1 and CDR2: SGHTS, YDEGEE. The CDR3 is 15 residues long. The junction had 9 bases not matched to a gene; V was cut back by 2 bases and J by 9 bases. This CDR3 reads CASSLGAGGPFEQFF. CDR3 nucleotide sequence: TGTGCCAGCAGCTTAGGTGCGGGAGGGCCCTTTGAGCAGTTCTTC.

The rearrangement links TRBV18 to TRBJ2-7; maybe TRBD2 (6 bases). Trimming removed 3 bases from V and 3 bases from J, with 18 bases in between. Germline V CDR1 and CDR2: KGHSH, LQKENI. This CDR3 has 16 residues. CDR3 coding DNA: TGTGCCAGCTCACCCCTCATGGGTAGCGGAATCTACGAGCAGTACTTC. Its translation: CASSPLMGSGIYEQYF.

This chain links TRBV7-9 with TRBJ1-5; D is uncertain. This CDR3 comprises 14 residues. The germline V gene encodes CDR1 SEHNR and CDR2 FQNEAQ (reference sequence). Trimming removed 1 base from V and 2 bases from J, with 6 bases in between. Here the CDR3 reads CASSLGARNQPQHF. As DNA, the CDR3 is TGTGCCAGCAGCTTAGGGGCCCGCAATCAGCCCCAGCATTTT.

The chain recombines TRBV29-1 with TRBJ2-1; 7 bases are shared with TRBD1. The V and J ends lost 4 bases and 1 base, in that order; junction bases with no gene match: 7. Germline CDR1 reads SQVTM; CDR2 reads ANQGSEA. CDR3 size: 15 residues. DNA for the CDR3: TGCAGCGTTGTCAGCCGGGACAGTTCCTACAATGAGCAGTTCTTC. Translated, it gives CSVVSRDSSYNEQFF.

V usage is TRBV6-1 and J usage is TRBJ2-7; D is perhaps TRBD2 (6 bases). This CDR3 spans 17 amino acids. Germline values: CDR1 MNHNS, CDR2 SASEGT. Trimming removed 3 bases from V and 0 bases from J, with 18 bases in between. CDR3 in DNA: TGTGCCAGCAGTGAGGGGCCTCGCTGGGGGGACTCCTACGAGCAGTACTTC. Translation: CASSEGPRWGDSYEQYF.

The CDR3 here is CASSVDRNQPQHF. The CDR3 DNA sequence: TGTGCCAGCAGCGTAGACAGAAATCAGCCCCAGCATTTT. The chain links TRBV7-9 to TRBJ1-5, with D possibly being TRBD1 (5 bases). The CDR3 runs to 13 residues. Germline CDR1 SEHNR, CDR2 FQNEAQ (reference sequence). The V gene lost 5 bases and the J gene lost 4 bases, with 9 bases spanning the gap. Full variable domain (rest looked up from reference TRBV7-9 and TRBJ1-5): DTGVSQNPRHKITKRGQNVTFRCDPISEHNRLYWYRQTLGQGPEFLTYFQNEAQLEKSRLLSDRFSAERPKGSFSTLEIQRTEQGDSAMYLCASSVDRNQPQHFGDGTRLSIL.

The V gene is TRBV5-1, the J gene TRBJ2-1; 7 nucleotides agree with TRBD2. Germline V gene lookup returns CDR1 SGHRS and CDR2 YFSETQ. The V gene end was trimmed by 0 bases and the J gene end by 5 bases; junction bases not matched to a gene: 5. This CDR3 has 15 amino acids. The CDR3 sequence: CASSLATSQNNEQFF. CDR3 in DNA: TGCGCCAGCAGCTTGGCGACTAGCCAGAACAATGAGCAGTTCTTC.

The V call is TRBV6-5, the J call TRBJ1-6; TRBD1 is a possible D gene (6 bases). This CDR3 is built from 15 residues. Germline V CDR1 and CDR2: MNHEY, SVGAGI. With 4 bases removed from V and 7 bases from J, the gap between germline ends came to 14 bases. The CDR3 protein is CASSSNRAGNSPLHF. In DNA, the CDR3 is TGTGCCAGCAGTTCAAACAGGGCAGGCAATTCACCCCTCCACTTT.

The CDR3 here is CAWSEDRGWYGYTF. DNA for the CDR3: TGTGCCTGGAGTGAGGACAGGGGGTGGTATGGCTACACCTTC. V usage is TRBV30 and J usage is TRBJ1-2; 10 bases map to TRBD1. V lost 1 base and J lost 5; bases outside the gene matches: 4. The CDR3 is 14 amino acids. Germline-derived CDR1 and CDR2 are GTSNPN and SVGIG (reference sequence).

This clone came up once. The chain has TRBV28 and TRBJ1-5; 7 nucleotides match TRBD1. CDR1 is MDHEN, CDR2 SYDVKM, per germline. Trimming at V came to 6 bases and at J to 5 bases, leaving 7 bases not matched to a gene. The CDR3 loop spans 14 amino acids. CDR3 in amino acids: CASRPQGPDQPQHF. CDR3 nucleotide sequence: TGTGCCAGCAGGCCACAGGGGCCCGATCAGCCCCAGCATTTT.

V gene TRBV4-1 combines with J gene TRBJ2-4; tentative D call: TRBD2 (6 bases). The V end lost 0 bases, the J end lost 2 bases, and 14 bases lay between the germline ends. CDR1 and CDR2 (germline): MGHRA, YSYEKL. The CDR3 contains 17 residues. CDR3: CASSQELTGAPKNIQYF. CDR3 in DNA: TGCGCCAGCAGCCAAGAGTTGACGGGAGCCCCCAAAAACATTCAGTACTTC.

This clone was recorded a few times. V is TRBV10-1 and J is TRBJ2-7; TRBD2 agrees at 8 bases. Germline V gives CDR1 WNHNN, CDR2 SYGVQD (reference sequence). After removal of 3 bases from V and 6 bases from J, the junction contained 7 bases not matched to a gene. The CDR3 totals 14 residues. CDR3 region: CASSELAAGAEQYF. The DNA for the CDR3 is TGCGCCAGCAGTGAACTAGCGGCGGGGGCCGAGCAGTACTTC.

The chain uses TRBV18 and TRBJ1-4; TRBD1 aligns across 11 bases. Germline-derived CDR1 and CDR2 are KGHSH and LQKENI. With V trimmed by 6 bases and J by 6 bases, 6 bases remained unmatched. The CDR3 has 15 residues. The CDR3 DNA reads TGTGCCAGCTCGCGGACAGGGGGCTTTTATGAAAAACTGTTTTTT. Its translation is CASSRTGGFYEKLFF.

The V call is TRBV28, the J call TRBJ2-7, with 7 bases matching TRBD2. The CDR3 spans 13 residues. Germline lookup yields CDR1 MDHEN and CDR2 SYDVKM. V dropped 3 bases and J dropped 6; count of bases not matched to a gene: 5. The CDR3 DNA reads as TGTGCCAGCAGTTTGGGTCGGGAGGCCGAGCAGTACTTC. Translating it yields CASSLGREAEQYF.

The chain carries TRBV21-1 and TRBJ2-1; the D call in the table, TRBD2, was not verified against the DNA. TRBV21-1 is a known pseudogene. The CDR3 spans 16 residues. This CDR3 reads CASSMEREEAYNEQFF. CDR3 bases: TGTGCCAGCAGCATGGAGCGGGAGGAGGCCTACAATGAGCAGTTCTTC.